The clone carrying this TCR beta chain was recorded at least ten times. Participants had their cohort set by participant-reported clinical history. Authors' methods: The assay estimated nucleated cells by amplifying reference gene primers. Method: immunoSEQ multiplex PCR; TCRdb's copy keeps in-frame clones and lacks some. That table gives V, J and clone size, and the DNA gave D and trimming. Of fewer than 350,000 clones in the sample, roughly 87% were seen once. These data originate in a study of blood T cell repertoires in COVID-19. Study background: Donors in the United States, Italy and Spain gave samples during acute or convalescent COVID-19. From T cells, B-cell-depleted T cells, or PBMCs came the material, which was cDNA or gDNA.

Trimming removed 3 bases at V and 2 bases at J, with 15 bases between. The CDR3 is made up of 15 amino acids. Germline V lookup: CDR1 SGHDT, CDR2 YYEEEE. The specimen was PBMCs or T cells enriched from blood (not recorded which). The clonotype comes from a woman aged 40 to 55 who had recovered from COVID-19. J is TRBJ2-7 and V is TRBV5-6; D might be TRBD2 (6 bases). The CDR3 sequence is CASSSREVGTYEQYF. The CDR3 DNA sequence: TGTGCCAGCAGCTCCAGGGAGGTTGGAACCTACGAGCAGTACTTC.